This T cell receptor (beta chain) was observed in a study of blood T cell repertoires in COVID-19. V was pared by 5 bases and J by 4 bases, with 6 bases of the junction left unmatched. CDR1 is SGHTA, CDR2 FQGTGA, per germline. The CDR3 is made up of 16 amino acids. Using immunoSEQ multiplex PCR, the repertoire was profiled, and TCRdb retains in-frame clones only, with some absent. The sample comprises about 42,000 clones, roughly nine tenths of which are singletons, and about 8.3% rests with the top ten. Sequencing used peripheral blood. The sequence was obtained from a man aged 45 to 65 with active COVID-19. The J gene is TRBJ2-2, the V gene TRBV7-3; 11 bases match TRBD2. CDR3 region: CASSQVAGGSTGELFF. The CDR3 region has the DNA TGTGCCAGCAGCCAAGTAGCGGGAGGGAGCACCGGGGAGCTGTTTTTT.